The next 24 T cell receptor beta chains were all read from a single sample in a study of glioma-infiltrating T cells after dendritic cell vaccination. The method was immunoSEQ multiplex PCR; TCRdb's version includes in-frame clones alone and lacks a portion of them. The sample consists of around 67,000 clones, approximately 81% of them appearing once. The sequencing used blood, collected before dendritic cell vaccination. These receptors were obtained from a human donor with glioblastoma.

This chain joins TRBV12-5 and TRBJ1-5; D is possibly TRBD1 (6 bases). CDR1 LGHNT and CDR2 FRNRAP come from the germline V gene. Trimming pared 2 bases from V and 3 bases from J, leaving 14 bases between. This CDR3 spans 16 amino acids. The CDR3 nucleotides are TGTGCTAGTGGTTTGTCCCAACAGGGCGCCAATCAGCCCCAGCATTTT. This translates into CASGLSQQGANQPQHF.

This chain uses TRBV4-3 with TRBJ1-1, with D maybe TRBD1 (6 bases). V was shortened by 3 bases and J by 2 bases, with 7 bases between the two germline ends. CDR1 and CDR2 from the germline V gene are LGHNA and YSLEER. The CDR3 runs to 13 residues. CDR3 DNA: TGCGCCAGCAGCCAGGGACATAACACTGAAGCTTTCTTT. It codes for CASSQGHNTEAFF.

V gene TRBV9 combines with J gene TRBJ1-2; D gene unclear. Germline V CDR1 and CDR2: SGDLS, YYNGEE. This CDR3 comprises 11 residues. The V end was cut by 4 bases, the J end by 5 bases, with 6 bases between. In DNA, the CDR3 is TGTGCCAGCAGCCGGTCGTATGGCTACACCTTC. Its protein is CASSRSYGYTF.

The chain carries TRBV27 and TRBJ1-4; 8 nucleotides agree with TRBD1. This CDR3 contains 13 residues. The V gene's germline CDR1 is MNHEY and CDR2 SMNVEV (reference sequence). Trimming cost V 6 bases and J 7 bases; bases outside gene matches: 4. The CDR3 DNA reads TGTGCCAGCAGGACAGGGGAGTCTGAAAAACTGTTTTTT. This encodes CASRTGESEKLFF.

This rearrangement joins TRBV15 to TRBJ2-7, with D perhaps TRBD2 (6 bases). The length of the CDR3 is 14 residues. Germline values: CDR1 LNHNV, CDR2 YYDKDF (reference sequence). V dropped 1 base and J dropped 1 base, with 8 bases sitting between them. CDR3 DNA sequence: TGTGCCACCAGCAGAGCCGGGACTTCCTACGAGCAGTACTTC. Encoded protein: CATSRAGTSYEQYF.

This chain's CDR3 is CASTRDRDSDTQYF. The CDR3 bases are TGTGCCAGCACCCGGGACAGGGACTCGGATACGCAGTATTTT. The chain joins TRBV6-1 to TRBJ2-3, with TRBD1 identical over 9 bases. V shed 7 bases and J 6 bases; nucleotides not matched to a gene: 8. The CDR3 is 14 amino acids. CDR1 is MNHNS and CDR2 is SASEGT in the germline V gene.

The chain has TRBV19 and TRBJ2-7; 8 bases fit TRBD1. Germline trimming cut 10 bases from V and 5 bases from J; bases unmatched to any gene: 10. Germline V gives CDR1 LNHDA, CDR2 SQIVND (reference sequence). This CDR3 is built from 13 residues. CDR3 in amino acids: CATGQGVGDEQYF. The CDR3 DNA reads TGTGCCACTGGACAGGGAGTAGGGGACGAGCAGTACTTC.

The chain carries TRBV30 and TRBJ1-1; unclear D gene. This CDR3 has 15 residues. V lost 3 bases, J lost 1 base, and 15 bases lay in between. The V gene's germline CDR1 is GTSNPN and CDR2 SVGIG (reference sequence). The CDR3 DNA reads TGTGCCTGGAGGGTTATAGCCTATCCGAACACTGAAGCTTTCTTT. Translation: CAWRVIAYPNTEAFF. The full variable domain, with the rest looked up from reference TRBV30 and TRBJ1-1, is SQTIHQWPATLVQPVGSPLSLECTVEGTSNPNLYWYRQAAGRGLQLLFYSVGIGQISSEVPQNLSASRPQDRQFILSSKKLLLSDSGFYLCAWRVIAYPNTEAFFGQGTRLTVV.

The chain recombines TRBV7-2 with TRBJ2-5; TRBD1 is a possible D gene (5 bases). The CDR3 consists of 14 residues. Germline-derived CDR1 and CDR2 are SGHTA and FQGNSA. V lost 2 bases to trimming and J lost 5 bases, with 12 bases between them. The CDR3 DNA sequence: TGTGCCAGCAGCTTACAGGGCCCCCCGGAGACCCAGTACTTC. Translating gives CASSLQGPPETQYF.

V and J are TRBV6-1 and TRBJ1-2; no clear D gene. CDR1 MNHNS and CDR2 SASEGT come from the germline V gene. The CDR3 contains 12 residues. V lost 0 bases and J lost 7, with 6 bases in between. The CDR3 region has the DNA TGTGCCAGCAGTGAAGCGGCGGTTGGCTACACCTTC. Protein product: CASSEAAVGYTF.

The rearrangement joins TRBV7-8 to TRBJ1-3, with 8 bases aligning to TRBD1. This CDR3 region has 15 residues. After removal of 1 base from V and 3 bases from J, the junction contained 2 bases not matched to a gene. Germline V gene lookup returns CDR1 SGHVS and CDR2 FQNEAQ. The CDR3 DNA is TGTGCCAGCAGCTTAGAACAGGGGGATGGAAACACCATATATTTT. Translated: CASSLEQGDGNTIYF.

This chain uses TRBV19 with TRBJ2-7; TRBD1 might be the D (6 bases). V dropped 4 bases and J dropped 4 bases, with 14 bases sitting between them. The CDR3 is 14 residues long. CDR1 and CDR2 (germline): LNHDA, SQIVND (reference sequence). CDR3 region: CASSTGQRSYEQYF. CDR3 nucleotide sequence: TGTGCCAGTAGTACCGGACAGAGGTCGTACGAGCAGTACTTC.

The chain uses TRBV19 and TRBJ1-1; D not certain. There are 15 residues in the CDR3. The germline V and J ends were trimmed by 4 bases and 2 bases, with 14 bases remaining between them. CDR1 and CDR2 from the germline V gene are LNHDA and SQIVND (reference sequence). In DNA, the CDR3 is TGTGCCAGTAGTAGGTTGCAAGAGGGTAACACTGAAGCTTTCTTT. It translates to CASSRLQEGNTEAFF. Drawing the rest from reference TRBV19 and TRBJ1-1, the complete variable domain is DGGITQSPKYLFRKEGQNVTLSCEQNLNHDAMYWYRQDPGQGLRLIYYSQIVNDFQKGDIAEGYSVSREKKESFPLTVTSAQKNPTAFYLCASSRLQEGNTEAFFGQGTRLTVV.

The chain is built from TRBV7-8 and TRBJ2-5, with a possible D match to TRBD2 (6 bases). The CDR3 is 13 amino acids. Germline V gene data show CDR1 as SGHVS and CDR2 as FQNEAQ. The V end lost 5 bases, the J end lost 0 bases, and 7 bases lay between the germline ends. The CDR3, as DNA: TGTGCCAGCAGCGGGGGGTACCAAGAGACCCAGTACTTC. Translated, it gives CASSGGYQETQYF.

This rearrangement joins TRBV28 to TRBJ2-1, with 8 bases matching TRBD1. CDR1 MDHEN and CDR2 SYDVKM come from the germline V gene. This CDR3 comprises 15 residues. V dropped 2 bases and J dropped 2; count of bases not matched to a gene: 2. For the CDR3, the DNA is TGTGCCAGCAGTTTAGACAGGGGACCCTACAATGAGCAGTTCTTC. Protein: CASSLDRGPYNEQFF.

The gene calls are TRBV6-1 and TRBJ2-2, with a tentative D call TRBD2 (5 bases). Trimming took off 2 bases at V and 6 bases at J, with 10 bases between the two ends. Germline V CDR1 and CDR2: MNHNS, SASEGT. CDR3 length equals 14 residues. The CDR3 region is CASSEFGVAGELFF. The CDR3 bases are TGTGCCAGCAGTGAATTCGGGGTGGCCGGGGAGCTGTTTTTT.

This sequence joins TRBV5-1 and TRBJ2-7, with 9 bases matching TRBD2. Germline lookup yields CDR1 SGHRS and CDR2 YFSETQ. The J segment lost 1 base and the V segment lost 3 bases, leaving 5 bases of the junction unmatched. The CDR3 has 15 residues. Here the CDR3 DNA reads TGCGCCAGCAGCTCCAATAGCGGGGGATCCTACGAGCAGTACTTC. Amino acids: CASSSNSGGSYEQYF.

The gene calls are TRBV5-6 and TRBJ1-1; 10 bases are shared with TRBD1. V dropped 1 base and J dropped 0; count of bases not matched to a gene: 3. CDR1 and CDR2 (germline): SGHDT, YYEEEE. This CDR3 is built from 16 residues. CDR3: CASSLRDRGMNTEAFF. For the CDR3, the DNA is TGTGCCAGCAGCTTGAGGGACAGGGGAATGAACACTGAAGCTTTCTTT.

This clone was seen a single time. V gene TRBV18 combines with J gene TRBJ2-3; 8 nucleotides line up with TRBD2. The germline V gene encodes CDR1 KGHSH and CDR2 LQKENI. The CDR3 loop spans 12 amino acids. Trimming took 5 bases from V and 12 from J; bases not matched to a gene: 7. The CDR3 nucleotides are TGTGCCAGCTCATCGTCGGGGGGGGAACAGTATTTT. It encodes CASSSSGGEQYF. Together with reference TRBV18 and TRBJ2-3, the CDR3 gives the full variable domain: NAGVMQNPRHLVRRRGQEARLRCSPMKGHSHVYWYRQLPEEGLKFMVYLQKENIIDESGMPKERFSAEFPKEGPSILRIQQVVRGDSAAYFCASSSSGGEQYFGPGTRLTVL.

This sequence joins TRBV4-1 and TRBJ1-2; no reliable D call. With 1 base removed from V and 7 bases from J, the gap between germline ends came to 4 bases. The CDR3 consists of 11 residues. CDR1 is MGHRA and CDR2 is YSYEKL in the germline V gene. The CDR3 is CASSQGAGYTF. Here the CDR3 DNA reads TGCGCCAGCAGCCAAGGGGCTGGCTACACCTTC.

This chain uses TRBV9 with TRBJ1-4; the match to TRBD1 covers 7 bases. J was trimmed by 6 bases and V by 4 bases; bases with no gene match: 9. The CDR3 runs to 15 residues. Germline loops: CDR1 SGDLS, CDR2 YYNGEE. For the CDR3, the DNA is TGTGCCAGCAGCCAAAATGGACAGGCGGATGAAAAACTGTTTTTT. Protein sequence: CASSQNGQADEKLFF.

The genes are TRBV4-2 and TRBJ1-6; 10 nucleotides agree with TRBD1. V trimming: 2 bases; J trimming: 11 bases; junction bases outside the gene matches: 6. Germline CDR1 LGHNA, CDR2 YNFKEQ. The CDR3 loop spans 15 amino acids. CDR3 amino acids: CASSQPGQGTPPLHF. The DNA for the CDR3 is TGTGCCAGCAGCCAACCGGGACAGGGGACCCCACCCCTCCACTTT.

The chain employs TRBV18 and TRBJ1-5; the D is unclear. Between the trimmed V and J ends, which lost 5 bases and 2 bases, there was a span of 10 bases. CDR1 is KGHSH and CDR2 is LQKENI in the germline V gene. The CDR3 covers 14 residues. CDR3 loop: CASSFSGGNQPQHF. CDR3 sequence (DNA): TGTGCCAGCTCATTCTCCGGTGGCAATCAGCCCCAGCATTTT.

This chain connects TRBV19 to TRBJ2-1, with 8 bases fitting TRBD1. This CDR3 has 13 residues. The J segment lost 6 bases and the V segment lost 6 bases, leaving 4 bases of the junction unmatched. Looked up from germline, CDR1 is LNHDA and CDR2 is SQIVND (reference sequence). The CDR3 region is CASSQGARNEQFF. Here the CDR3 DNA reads TGTGCCAGTAGCCAGGGGGCCCGCAATGAGCAGTTCTTC. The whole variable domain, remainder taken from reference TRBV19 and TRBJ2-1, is DGGITQSPKYLFRKEGQNVTLSCEQNLNHDAMYWYRQDPGQGLRLIYYSQIVNDFQKGDIAEGYSVSREKKESFPLTVTSAQKNPTAFYLCASSQGARNEQFFGPGTRLTVL.